This TCR beta chain was recovered during a study of a mutant IDH1 vaccine in newly diagnosed glioma. Study-wide background: Standard pretreatment was either radiotherapy, temozolomide, or, for most, radiochemotherapy with temozolomide.

Remarks on this clone: Its antigen is undetermined.

The CDR3 spans 16 residues. The V gene's germline CDR1 is LGHNA and CDR2 YSLEER. The V end was cut by 4 bases, the J end by 0 bases, with 15 bases between. Study-level results: Altogether, 85% to 95% of patients exhibited vaccine-induced immune responses. Top-clonotype changes in peripheral T cells seemed unrelated to pseudoprogression.

Generated by immunoSEQ multiplex PCR, the TCRdb table keeps only in-frame clones and is missing some. The profile shows around 60,000 clones, 91% of them singletons. Stated time point: baseline, week 1 (first vaccination visit). The treatment is: pre-vaccination baseline after standard-of-care therapy. Donor tumors were new WHO grade 3 or 4 IDH1-mutant, ATRX-lost astrocytomas. The source of this sequence is a man in his fifties or sixties with glioma. J is TRBJ1-2 and V is TRBV4-3, with D possibly TRBD1 on 5 matching bases. This specimen was PBMCs, taken from a glioma patient treated with radiotherapy, temozolomide or both. CDR3 sequence reads: CASSPSYPTANYGYTF. The CDR3 region has the DNA TGCGCCAGCAGCCCATCCTACCCGACAGCTAACTATGGCTACACCTTC.